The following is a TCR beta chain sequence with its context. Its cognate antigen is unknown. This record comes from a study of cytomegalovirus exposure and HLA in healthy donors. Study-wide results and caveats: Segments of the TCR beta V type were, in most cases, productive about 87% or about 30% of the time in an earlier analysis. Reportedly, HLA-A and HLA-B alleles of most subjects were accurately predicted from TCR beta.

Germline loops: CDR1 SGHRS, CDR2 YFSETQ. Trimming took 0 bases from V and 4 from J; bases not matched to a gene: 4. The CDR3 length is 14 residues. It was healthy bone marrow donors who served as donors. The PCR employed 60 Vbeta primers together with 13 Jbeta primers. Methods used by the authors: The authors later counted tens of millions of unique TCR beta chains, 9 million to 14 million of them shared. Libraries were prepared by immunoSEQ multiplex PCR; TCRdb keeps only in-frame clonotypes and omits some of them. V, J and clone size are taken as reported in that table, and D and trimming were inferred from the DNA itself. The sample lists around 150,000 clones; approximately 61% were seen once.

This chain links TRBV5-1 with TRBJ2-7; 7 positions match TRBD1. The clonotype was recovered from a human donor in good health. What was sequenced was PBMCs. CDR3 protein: CASSLDTGVYEQYF. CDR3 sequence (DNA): TGCGCCAGCAGCTTGGATACAGGGGTGTACGAGCAGTACTTC.